What follows describes a single TCR beta chain. The target antigen is unknown. Primers included in the PCR were 60 Vbeta and 13 Jbeta primers. TCRdb keeps only in-frame clones here, not all; method: immunoSEQ multiplex PCR. The sample lists about 90,000 clones; over 65% were seen once. This sample is part of a study of cytomegalovirus exposure and HLA in healthy donors. CDR3 length equals 14 residues. Germline V lookup: CDR1 LGHNA, CDR2 YSLEER. Broader study findings: Later on, a genetic analysis was performed. It linked a missense variant in DCLRE1C with V- and J-gene trimming of TCR beta. Cytomegalovirus association was listed for 164 TCR beta chains.

The sequenced sample was PBMCs. The chain links TRBV4-3 to TRBJ2-5, with a tentative D call TRBD1 (6 bases). The J call may be incorrect, as the DNA end agrees better with TRBJ2-7. This TCR came from a woman under 30 in good health and CMV-seropositive. CDR3 protein: CASSPQTQGSEQYF. The DNA for the CDR3 is TGCGCCAGCAGCCCTCAGACCCAGGGGTCCGAGCAGTACTTC.